The rows below give T cell receptor beta chains drawn from one sample of a study of blood T cell repertoires in COVID-19. Method: immunoSEQ multiplex PCR; TCRdb's copy keeps in-frame clones and lacks some. The sample lists 300,000 to 400,000 clones; 65% to 90% were seen once. Sequenced material: PBMCs or T cells enriched from blood (not recorded which). Source of these receptors: a woman aged 40 to 55 with acute COVID-19. Both conserved end residues are part of each CDR3. D genes are given only for firm matches. Size is omitted from some rows. Given values are once, few, many or a class for expanded clones.

V gene	CDR3 length	D gene	J gene	clone size	CDR3 protein	CDR3 DNA
TRBV7-9	12	TRBD1	TRBJ1-2	NA	CASSLRQGDYTF	TGTGCCAGCAGCTTACGACAGGGCGACTACACCTTC
TRBV7-6	13	NA	TRBJ1-2	NA	CASTAGNNYGYTF	TGTGCCAGCACCGCCGGGAATAACTATGGCTACACCTTC
TRBV19	12	NA	TRBJ1-1	NA	CASSISDTEAFF	TGTGCCAGTAGTATATCAGACACTGAAGCTTTCTTT
TRBV3-1/TRBV3-2	15	TRBD2	TRBJ2-2	once	CASSQTSGSTGELFF	TGTGCCAGCAGCCAAACTAGCGGGAGCACCGGGGAGCTGTTTTTT
TRBV2	14	TRBD1	TRBJ2-1	NA	CASGKDRAYNEQFF	TGTGCCAGTGGGAAGGACAGGGCCTACAATGAGCAGTTCTTC
TRBV29-1	14	TRBD1	TRBJ2-7	NA	CSVEGGQDHYEQYF	TGCAGCGTTGAAGGAGGACAGGATCACTACGAGCAGTACTTC
TRBV11-2	14	NA	TRBJ1-2	NA	CASSLQPGSGGYTF	TGTGCCAGCAGCTTACAGCCAGGGTCTGGCGGCTACACCTTC
TRBV15	18	NA	TRBJ2-7	NA	CATSRDPSSRASAYEQYF	TGTGCCACCAGCAGAGATCCATCATCTCGTGCTAGTGCCTACGAGCAGTACTTC
TRBV18	13	NA	TRBJ2-7	NA	CASSPGGSYEQYF	TGTGCCAGCTCACCAGGAGGTTCTTACGAGCAGTACTTC
TRBV7-2	13	TRBD1	TRBJ1-1	NA	CASSLTGGLEAFF	TGTGCCAGCAGCTTAACAGGGGGCCTTGAAGCTTTCTTT
TRBV5-1	14	TRBD1	TRBJ1-1	NA	CASSGDDRVTEAFF	TGCGCCAGCAGCGGGGACGACAGGGTCACTGAAGCTTTCTTT
TRBV7-6	17	TRBD1	TRBJ2-7	few	CASSPRVQGNGGGEQYF	TGTGCCAGCAGCCCTAGGGTACAGGGGAATGGCGGCGGAGAGCAGTACTTC
TRBV9	16	NA	TRBJ2-2	NA	CASSPSVGAGTGELFF	TGTGCCAGCAGCCCCTCTGTGGGGGCCGGCACCGGGGAGCTGTTTTTT
TRBV15	18	NA	TRBJ1-3	NA	CATSRDSPSRGSGNTIYF	TGTGCCACCAGCAGAGATAGTCCGTCACGGGGATCAGGAAACACCATATATTTT
TRBV29-1	14	NA	TRBJ2-7	NA	CSVVRGLGSYEQYF	TGCAGCGTTGTACGAGGTCTGGGCTCCTACGAGCAGTACTTC
TRBV28	13	NA	TRBJ2-3	NA	CASSPSQTDTQYF	TGTGCCAGCAGCCCCTCCCAGACAGATACGCAGTATTTT
TRBV7-9	17	NA	TRBJ1-4	NA	CASSHSAGGLPNEKLFF	TGTGCCAGCAGCCACAGCGCCGGGGGGTTACCAAATGAAAAACTGTTTTTT
TRBV9	14	TRBD2	TRBJ2-1	NA	CASSARGGYNEQFF	TGTGCCAGCAGCGCTCGGGGGGGCTACAATGAGCAGTTCTTC
TRBV7-3	16	TRBD2	TRBJ2-1	NA	CASSLSLAGGPNEQFF	TGTGCCAGCAGCTTATCCCTAGCGGGGGGGCCCAATGAGCAGTTCTTC
TRBV19	16	TRBD1	TRBJ2-7	NA	CASSMGTGDIPYEQYF	TGTGCCAGTAGTATGGGAACAGGGGACATTCCCTACGAGCAGTACTTC
TRBV5-4	16	NA	TRBJ2-2	NA	CASSLGDSGNTGELFF	TGTGCCAGCAGCTTGGGGGATAGCGGGAACACCGGGGAGCTGTTTTTT
TRBV10-3	17	NA	TRBJ2-1	NA	CAIRRTAGTPNYNEQFF	TGTGCCATCAGAAGAACTGCCGGGACTCCGAACTACAATGAGCAGTTCTTC
TRBV6-1	16	NA	TRBJ1-4	NA	CASSEALRVTNEKLFF	TGTGCCAGCAGTGAAGCGCTTCGGGTAACTAATGAAAAACTGTTTTTT
TRBV2	16	NA	TRBJ1-3	NA	CASSEFGMLSGNTIYF	TGTGCCAGCAGTGAATTCGGTATGCTCTCTGGAAACACCATATATTTT
TRBV6-2/TRBV6-3	15	TRBD2	TRBJ2-7	NA	CASSYSPQTSGWQYF	TGTGCCAGCAGTTACTCGCCCCAGACTAGCGGGTGGCAGTACTTC
TRBV7-2	17	TRBD2	TRBJ2-7	NA	CASSLRAGTSGSNEQYF	TGTGCCAGCAGCTTAAGAGCCGGGACTAGCGGGAGCAACGAGCAGTACTTC
TRBV10-3	15	NA	TRBJ1-6	NA	CAISESVFSDSPLHF	TGTGCCATCAGTGAGTCCGTCTTTTCGGATTCACCCCTCCACTTT
TRBV2	14	TRBD1	TRBJ2-7	NA	CASSDRQGLPEQYF	TGTGCCAGCAGTGATCGACAGGGTCTCCCCGAGCAGTACTTC
TRBV18	15	NA	TRBJ1-2	NA	CASSPTEMGFDGYTF	TGTGCCAGCTCACCAACGGAAATGGGCTTTGATGGCTACACCTTC
TRBV28	15	TRBD2	TRBJ2-3	NA	CASRPTSGFTDTQYF	TGTGCCAGCAGACCCACTAGCGGCTTCACAGATACGCAGTATTTT
TRBV2	13	TRBD1	TRBJ1-1	NA	CASRGQGATEAFF	TGTGCCAGCAGGGGCCAGGGGGCGACTGAAGCTTTCTTT
TRBV6-1	16	TRBD2	TRBJ2-1	NA	CASSERGGRNYNEQFF	TGTGCCAGCAGTGAAAGAGGCGGGAGAAACTACAATGAGCAGTTCTTC
TRBV11-2	16	TRBD2	TRBJ2-4	NA	CASSRRLAEAKNIQYF	TGTGCCAGCAGTCGCAGACTAGCGGAAGCCAAAAACATTCAGTACTTC
TRBV29-1	12	NA	TRBJ1-4	NA	CSVAVSNEKLFF	TGCAGCGTTGCAGTCTCTAATGAAAAACTGTTTTTT
TRBV28	14	NA	TRBJ2-7	NA	CASIGRSLTYEQYF	TGTGCCAGCATCGGCAGAAGCTTGACTTACGAGCAGTACTTC
TRBV27	14	NA	TRBJ1-6	NA	CASRVSSYNSPLHF	TGTGCCAGCAGAGTGAGCTCCTATAATTCACCCCTCCACTTT
TRBV6-5	15	TRBD1	TRBJ2-7	NA	CATNPRDRASYEQYF	TGTGCCACCAACCCCCGGGACAGGGCTTCCTACGAGCAGTACTTC
TRBV6-1	15	NA	TRBJ1-2	NA	CASSEQRGFAYGYTF	TGTGCCAGCAGTGAACAACGGGGGTTTGCCTATGGCTACACCTTC
TRBV13	15	NA	TRBJ2-1	NA	CASRPLGGSYNEQFF	TGTGCCAGCCGCCCCCTTGGGGGGTCCTACAATGAGCAGTTCTTC
TRBV24-1	12	TRBD2	TRBJ2-2	NA	CACGGYTGELFF	TGTGCCTGCGGGGGATACACCGGGGAGCTGTTTTTT
TRBV2	14	TRBD2	TRBJ2-5	NA	CASSVAGGPQTQYF	TGTGCCAGCAGTGTAGCGGGGGGGCCACAGACCCAGTACTTC
TRBV3-1/TRBV3-2	14	NA	TRBJ2-7	NA	CASSHNLMRYEQYF	TGTGCCAGCAGCCACAACCTCATGAGATACGAGCAGTACTTC
TRBV29-1	14	NA	TRBJ2-2	NA	CSVEASGCTGELFF	TGCAGCGTTGAAGCCAGCGGGTGCACCGGGGAGCTGTTTTTT
TRBV28	16	NA	TRBJ2-3	few	CASSFGGQTSTDTQYF	TGTGCCAGCAGTTTCGGTGGACAAACCAGCACAGATACGCAGTATTTT
TRBV7-2	15	NA	TRBJ1-6	once	CASSPDNTYNSPLHF	TGTGCCAGCAGCCCCGACAATACGTATAATTCACCCCTCCACTTT
TRBV6-5	13	TRBD1	TRBJ1-2	NA	CASSRDSSYGYTF	TGTGCCAGCAGTCGGGACAGCTCTTATGGCTACACCTTC
TRBV11-2	17	NA	TRBJ2-6	NA	CASSLRGGGPGANVLTF	TGTGCCAGCAGCTTAAGGGGCGGGGGCCCTGGGGCCAACGTCCTGACTTTC
TRBV11-3	18	TRBD2	TRBJ2-1	NA	CASSDAILAGGPYNEQFF	TGTGCCAGCAGCGACGCAATACTAGCGGGGGGCCCCTACAATGAGCAGTTCTTC
TRBV18	14	NA	TRBJ1-4	NA	CASSPRGGNEKLFF	TGTGCCAGCTCACCAAGAGGAGGGAATGAAAAACTGTTTTTT
TRBV9	14	TRBD2	TRBJ2-3	NA	CATASGRNADTQYF	TGTGCCACCGCTAGCGGGAGGAACGCAGATACGCAGTATTTT
TRBV7-2	15	TRBD1	TRBJ1-6	NA	CASSRPGQANSPLHF	TGTGCCAGCAGCAGACCGGGACAGGCGAATTCACCCCTCCACTTT
TRBV9	16	NA	TRBJ1-4	NA	CASSVDQGRTNEKLFF	TGTGCCAGCAGCGTAGATCAGGGGCGAACTAATGAAAAACTGTTTTTT
TRBV7-8	14	NA	TRBJ1-1	NA	CASGTGWRSTEAFF	TGTGCCAGCGGGACTGGGTGGAGGAGCACTGAAGCTTTCTTT
TRBV5-1	16	TRBD1	TRBJ1-2	NA	CASSPGGTGGPYGYTF	TGCGCCAGCAGCCCGGGCGGGACAGGGGGCCCCTATGGCTACACCTTC